This T cell receptor (beta chain) was captured in a study of identical twins. TCRdb analysed the 5' RACE reads with MiXCR anew, one entry per CDR3 protein. In the table there are more than 650,000 distinct CDR3 sequences, 6% to 6.5% of which are singletons. The clonotype originates from a man aged 18 to 29 in good health. The sample was naive T cells sorted from blood.

The CDR3 coding sequence is TGCAGTGCTAGAGAAGAAGGGACTTACACAGATACGCAGTATTTT. Its translation is CSAREEGTYTDTQYF. This chain connects TRBV20-1 to TRBJ2-3; D perhaps matches TRBD2 (6 bases). This CDR3 has 15 amino acids. V lost 0 bases to trimming and J lost 2 bases, with 12 bases between them. CDR1 and CDR2 (germline): DFQATT, SNEGSKA (reference sequence).